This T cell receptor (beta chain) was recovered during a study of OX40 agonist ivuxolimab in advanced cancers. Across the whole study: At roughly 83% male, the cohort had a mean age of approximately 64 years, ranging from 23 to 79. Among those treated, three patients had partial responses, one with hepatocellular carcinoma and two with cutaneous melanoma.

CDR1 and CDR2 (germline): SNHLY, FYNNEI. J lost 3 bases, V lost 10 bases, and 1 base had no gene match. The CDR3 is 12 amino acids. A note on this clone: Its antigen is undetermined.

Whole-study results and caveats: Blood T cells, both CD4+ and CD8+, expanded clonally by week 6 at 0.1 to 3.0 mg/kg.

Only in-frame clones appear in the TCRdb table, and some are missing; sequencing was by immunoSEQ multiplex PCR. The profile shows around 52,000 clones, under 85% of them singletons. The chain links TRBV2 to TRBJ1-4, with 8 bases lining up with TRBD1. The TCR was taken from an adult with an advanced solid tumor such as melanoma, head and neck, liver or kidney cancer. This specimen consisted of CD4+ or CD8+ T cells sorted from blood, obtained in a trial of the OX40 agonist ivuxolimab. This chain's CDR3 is CATDRANEKLFF. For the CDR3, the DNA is TGTGCCACGGACAGGGCTAATGAAAAACTGTTTTTT. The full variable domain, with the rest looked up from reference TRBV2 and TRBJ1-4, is EPEVTQTPSHQVTQMGQEVILRCVPISNHLYFYWYRQILGQKVEFLVSFYNNEISEKSEIFDDQFSVERPDGSNFTLKIRSTKLEDSAMYFCATDRANEKLFFGSGTQLSVL.